These 27 T cell receptor beta chains were sequenced from one sample in a study of human T cells and chemical hapten exposure. Via MiXCR, TCRdb re-called the RACE reads, giving one row per CDR3 protein. Of roughly 100,000 distinct CDR3 sequences listed, over 8% are singletons. Time point in this sample: healthy volunteer bleed at 2 weeks. It was unfractionated whole blood from which total RNA was extracted. The sample taken for sequencing was whole blood. All receptors come from a female donor in good health. Some clones in this sample may be carry-over from other donors' samples.

This clonotype was seen a handful of times. The gene calls are TRBV6-5 and TRBJ1-3; D remains unclear. Germline assignment: CDR1 MNHEY and CDR2 SVGAGI. This CDR3 is built from 15 residues. The V and J ends lost 0 bases and 0 bases respectively, with 6 bases between them. The DNA for the CDR3 is TGTGCCAGCAGTTACTCCGGATTCTCTGGAAACACCATATATTTT. Translating it yields CASSYSGFSGNTIYF.

This clonotype was counted only a few times. V and J are TRBV29-1 and TRBJ2-7; 8 bases match TRBD1. The CDR3 is made up of 14 amino acids. Germline assignment: CDR1 SQVTM and CDR2 ANQGSEA. The V and J ends lost 7 bases and 0 bases, in that order; junction bases with no gene match: 8. The DNA of the CDR3 is TGCAGCGCCAGAAGGGACAGGAGCTCCTACGAGCAGTACTTC. This sequence encodes CSARRDRSSYEQYF.

This clonotype was seen only a few times. The chain employs TRBV20-1 and TRBJ2-7, with D possibly TRBD2 on 6 matching bases. CDR3 length: 15 residues. Germline assignment: CDR1 DFQATT and CDR2 SNEGSKA (reference sequence). Trimming shortened V by 4 bases and J by 0 bases, and 16 bases separated the two germline ends. CDR3 coding DNA: TGCAGTGCTATCCCGGGGGACCTTAGCTCCTACGAGCAGTACTTC. The encoded protein is CSAIPGDLSSYEQYF.

This clonotype has just a few counts. This sequence joins TRBV20-1 and TRBJ2-7; a possible D gene is TRBD1 (5 bases). Germline V gene lookup returns CDR1 DFQATT and CDR2 SNEGSKA (reference sequence). V was clipped by 3 bases and J by 4 bases, with 13 bases between them. CDR3 size: 13 residues. CDR3 in amino acids: CSARGREEYEQYF. CDR3 bases: TGCAGTGCTAGGGGGCGCGAAGAGTACGAGCAGTACTTC.

A word on this clonotype: The germline gene is not matched at one end of the junction; a read error may be the cause. This chain connects TRBV30 to TRBJ1-1; maybe TRBD1 (5 bases). Germline V gene lookup returns CDR1 GTSNPN and CDR2 SVGIG (reference sequence). This CDR3 has 11 residues. In DNA, the CDR3 is TGTGCCTGGAATCCAGGGCAGGTAGACCTCTTT. Translating it yields CAWNPGQVDLF. The full variable domain, completed using reference TRBV30 and TRBJ1-1, is SQTIHQWPATLVQPVGSPLSLECTVEGTSNPNLYWYRQAAGRGLQLLFYSVGIGQISSEVPQNLSASRPQDRQFILSSKKLLLSDSGFYLCAWNPGQVDLFGQGTRLTVV.

The chain carries TRBV29-1 and TRBJ2-3, with TRBD1 matching over 9 bases. CDR3 size: 14 residues. The germline V gene has CDR1 SQVTM and CDR2 ANQGSEA. V lost 6 bases, J lost 3 bases, and 7 bases stayed unmatched. In DNA form, the CDR3 reads TGCAGCGTGGACCTGACAGGGGGTACAGATACGCAGTATTTT. Translation: CSVDLTGGTDTQYF.

In this sample, this clonotype turned up many times. This chain connects TRBV27 to TRBJ2-7; D gene ambiguous. The CDR3 contains 12 residues. Germline CDR1 is MNHEY and CDR2 is SMNVEV (reference sequence). V was trimmed by 5 bases and J by 2 bases, leaving 7 bases between them. The DNA for the CDR3 is TGTGCCAGCAGTGCAGGACCCTACGAGCAGTACTTC. It translates to CASSAGPYEQYF.

V and J are TRBV12-3 or TRBV12-4 and TRBJ2-6; D may be TRBD1 (6 bases). The CDR3 runs 19 residues. Trimming cost V 5 bases and J 1 base, with 21 bases left between them. Here the CDR3 reads CASSTYLNRVRSGANVLTF. The CDR3 DNA follows: TGTGCCAGCAGTACCTACCTTAACAGGGTTCGATCTGGGGCCAACGTCCTGACTTTC.

This clonotype occurred a few times. V usage is TRBV10-3 and J usage is TRBJ1-3; D not certain. Trimming left V 3 bases short and J 0 bases short, with 6 bases between. The CDR3 contains 14 residues. Germline V gene sequence: CDR1 ENHRY, CDR2 SYGVKD. Written as DNA, the CDR3 is TGTGCCATCAGTGACCCCGACTCTGGAAACACCATATATTTT. Protein product: CAISDPDSGNTIYF.

This clonotype was found a few times. The chain is built from TRBV7-8 and TRBJ1-2; 11 bases align to TRBD1. The trim removed 5 bases at V and 3 bases at J, leaving 8 bases unmatched. The CDR3 has 16 residues. CDR1 and CDR2 (germline): SGHVS, FQNEAQ. DNA of the CDR3: TGTGCCAGCAGCCTGGGACAGGGGGGCCTACACTATGGCTACACCTTC. Amino acids: CASSLGQGGLHYGYTF. The complete variable domain, with remaining parts taken from reference TRBV7-8 and TRBJ1-2, reads GAGVSQSPRYKVAKRGQDVALRCDPISGHVSLFWYQQALGQGPEFLTYFQNEAQLDKSGLPSDRFFAERPEGSVSTLKIQRTQQEDSAVYLCASSLGQGGLHYGYTFGSGTRLTVV.

This clonotype has more than one count but fewer than ten. CDR3 nucleotide sequence: TGTGCCAGCCGCCCCCGGGACAGGGTAGTATACGAGCAGTACTTC. Its translation is CASRPRDRVVYEQYF. The rearrangement uses TRBV12-3 or TRBV12-4 and TRBJ2-7; TRBD1 matches at 9 bases. J gave up 4 bases and V 8 bases, and 12 bases lay outside the gene matches. The CDR3 consists of 15 residues.

This clonotype was counted a few times. The chain combines TRBV6-2 or TRBV6-3 with TRBJ2-2; tentatively, D is TRBD2 (6 bases). Germline V gene sequence: CDR1 MNHEY, CDR2 SVGEGT. The CDR3 covers 16 residues. Trimming took 6 bases from V and 3 from J, leaving 17 bases between them. CDR3 amino acids: CASSPWEDAYTGELFF. Written as DNA, the CDR3 is TGTGCCAGCAGCCCTTGGGAGGACGCATACACCGGGGAGCTGTTTTTT.

V usage is TRBV3-1 and J usage is TRBJ2-2; the match to TRBD2 covers 10 bases. Germline CDR1 LGHDT, CDR2 YNNKEL (reference sequence). The CDR3 runs to 16 residues. The J segment lost 3 bases and the V segment lost 1 base, leaving 2 bases of the junction unmatched. CDR3 loop: CASSQGTSGYTGELFF. CDR3 nucleotides: TGTGCCAGCAGCCAAGGGACTAGCGGATACACCGGGGAGCTGTTTTTT.

The genes are TRBV20-1 and TRBJ2-7; D might be TRBD1 or TRBD2, each matching 5 bases. This CDR3 is built from 12 residues. V was pared by 2 bases and J by 3 bases, with 8 bases between. Germline V gene sequence: CDR1 DFQATT, CDR2 SNEGSKA (reference sequence). The CDR3 sequence is CSARRGGYEQYF. CDR3 bases: TGCAGTGCTAGACGGGGCGGCTACGAGCAGTACTTC.

J is TRBJ2-1 and V is TRBV5-5; the D gene is possibly TRBD2 (6 bases). V shed 1 base and J shed 3 bases, with 11 bases lying between them. The CDR3 length is 15 residues. In germline, CDR1 is SGHKS, CDR2 YYEKEE (reference sequence). The CDR3 sequence is CASSLTLAIYNEQFF. CDR3 sequence (DNA): TGTGCCAGCAGCTTGACCCTAGCGATCTACAATGAGCAGTTCTTC. Filled out from reference TRBV5-5 and TRBJ2-1, the complete variable domain reads DAGVTQSPTHLIKTRGQQVTLRCSPISGHKSVSWYQQVLGQGPQFIFQYYEKEERGRGNFPDRFSARQFPNYSSELNVNALLLGDSALYLCASSLTLAIYNEQFFGPGTRLTVL.

The CDR3 loop is CASSLGGDIYGYTF. CDR3 bases: TGTGCCAGCAGCTTAGGCGGGGACATCTATGGCTACACCTTC. This chain links TRBV5-6 with TRBJ1-2; D might be TRBD1 (6 bases). Between the trimmed V and J ends, which lost 2 bases and 4 bases, there was a span of 12 bases. Germline CDR1 and CDR2: SGHDT and YYEEEE. The CDR3 loop spans 14 amino acids.

This clonotype has only a few counts. J is TRBJ2-7 and V is TRBV23-1; D is unclear. TRBV23-1 is an open reading frame, and its role is uncertain. V lost 2 bases, J lost 10 bases, and 6 bases lay in between. The CDR3 sequence is 10 residues long. The CDR3, as DNA: TGCGCCAGCAGTCAACTTGAACAGTACTTC. It is translated as CASSQLEQYF.

This chain links TRBV5-1 with TRBJ2-2, with a possible D match to TRBD2 (5 bases). Germline V gives CDR1 SGHRS, CDR2 YFSETQ. Trimming pared 2 bases from V and 2 bases from J, leaving 7 bases between. The CDR3 totals 14 residues. CDR3 sequence: CASSLGGNTGELFF. The CDR3 coding sequence is TGCGCCAGCAGCTTAGGAGGCAACACCGGGGAGCTGTTTTTT.

The sample holds many counts of this clonotype. V gene TRBV9 combines with J gene TRBJ2-1; 15 bases agree with TRBD2. The V gene's germline CDR1 is SGDLS and CDR2 YYNGEE. CDR3 length: 16 amino acids. J was trimmed by 9 bases and V by 4 bases; bases with no gene match: 8. The CDR3 DNA sequence: TGTGCCAGCAGCTTACTCGGACTAGCGGGAGGGGGTGAGCAGTTCTTC. Translating gives CASSLLGLAGGGEQFF.

The chain couples TRBV12-3 or TRBV12-4 to TRBJ1-2, with 7 bases lining up with TRBD1. After removal of 6 bases from V and 2 bases from J, the junction contained 6 bases not matched to a gene. The CDR3 is 14 residues long. CDR3 DNA sequence: TGTGCCAGCAGACCCGCGGACAGGAACTATGGCTACACCTTC. Encoded protein: CASRPADRNYGYTF.

This clonotype was observed at least ten times. The chain's CDR3 is CSARVPGLGDTQYF. As DNA, the CDR3 is TGCAGTGCTAGAGTCCCAGGTCTGGGAGATACGCAGTATTTT. V and J are TRBV20-1 and TRBJ2-3; D unclear. Trimming left V 1 base short and J 5 bases short, with 13 bases between. Germline CDR1 reads DFQATT; CDR2 reads SNEGSKA (reference sequence). The CDR3 has 14 residues.

V gene TRBV12-3 or TRBV12-4 combines with J gene TRBJ2-6; D unclear. Trimming removed 9 bases from V and 0 bases from J, with 9 bases in between. The CDR3 loop spans 14 amino acids. CDR3 sequence reads: CASAWASGANVLTF. The CDR3 DNA follows: TGTGCCAGTGCCTGGGCCTCTGGGGCCAACGTCCTGACTTTC.

This clonotype was counted between two and nine times. This chain joins TRBV7-8 and TRBJ2-2, with TRBD1 matching over 10 bases. The CDR3 is 15 amino acids. The germline V gene encodes CDR1 SGHVS and CDR2 FQNEAQ. The junction had 5 bases not matched to a gene; V was cut back by 5 bases and J by 5 bases. CDR3 DNA sequence: TGTGCCAGCAGCCAGGACAGGGGGAGGACCGGGGAGCTGTTTTTT. Translation: CASSQDRGRTGELFF.

This clonotype showed up many times. V is TRBV7-2 and J is TRBJ2-3; D tentatively reads TRBD1 or TRBD2 (5 bases each). CDR3 length equals 14 residues. Germline CDR1 reads SGHTA; CDR2 reads FQGNSA. Trimming shortened V by 1 base and J by 0 bases, and 5 bases separated the two germline ends. This CDR3 is CASSLGDSTDTQYF. DNA for the CDR3: TGTGCCAGCAGCTTAGGGGACAGCACAGATACGCAGTATTTT.

The chain recombines TRBV2 with TRBJ2-1; TRBD1 agrees at 10 bases. The germline CDR1 and CDR2 sequences are SNHLY and FYNNEI. The J segment lost 7 bases and the V segment lost 7 bases, leaving 10 bases of the junction unmatched. CDR3 length equals 15 residues. Here the CDR3 DNA reads TGTGCCAGCACCTCCCGGGACAGGGGATTAAATGAGCAGTTCTTC. Protein product: CASTSRDRGLNEQFF.

This clonotype was seen repeatedly, ten times or more. The chain combines TRBV29-1 with TRBJ1-1; 7 bases line up with TRBD1. Germline assignment: CDR1 SQVTM and CDR2 ANQGSEA. Trimming took 6 bases from V and 3 from J; bases not matched to a gene: 4. The CDR3 is 12 residues long. In DNA form, the CDR3 reads TGCAGCGTCGGGACAGACTACACTGAAGCTTTCTTT. This encodes CSVGTDYTEAFF.

This clonotype was observed a handful of times. The chain is built from TRBV3-1 and TRBJ2-7; D remains unclear. The germline V gene encodes CDR1 LGHDT and CDR2 YNNKEL (reference sequence). V gave up 2 bases and J gave up 10 bases, with 12 bases separating them. This CDR3 contains 12 residues. Here the CDR3 reads CASSQNPYAQYF. As DNA, the CDR3 is TGTGCCAGCAGCCAAAACCCGTACGCCCAGTACTTC.